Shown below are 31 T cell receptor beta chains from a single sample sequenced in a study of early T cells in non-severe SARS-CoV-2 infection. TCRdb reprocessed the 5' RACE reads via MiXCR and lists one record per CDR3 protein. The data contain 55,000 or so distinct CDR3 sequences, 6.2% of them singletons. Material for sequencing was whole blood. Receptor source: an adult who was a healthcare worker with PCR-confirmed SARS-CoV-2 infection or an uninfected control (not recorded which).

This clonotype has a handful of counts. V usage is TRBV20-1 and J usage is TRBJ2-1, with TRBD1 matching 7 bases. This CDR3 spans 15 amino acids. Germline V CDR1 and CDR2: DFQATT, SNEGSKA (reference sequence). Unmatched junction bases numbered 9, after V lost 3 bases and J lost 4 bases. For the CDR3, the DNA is TGCAGTGCTAGGACAAAGGGGGCCCTTTACAATGAGCAGTTCTTC. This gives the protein CSARTKGALYNEQFF.

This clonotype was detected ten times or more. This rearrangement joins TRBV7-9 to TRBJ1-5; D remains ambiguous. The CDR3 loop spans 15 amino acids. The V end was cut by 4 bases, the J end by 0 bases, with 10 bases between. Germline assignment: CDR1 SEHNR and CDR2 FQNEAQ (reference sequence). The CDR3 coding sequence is TGTGCCAGCAGCTCGGACGGTTATAGCAATCAGCCCCAGCATTTT. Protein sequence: CASSSDGYSNQPQHF.

CDR3 region: CASSFPGTGGILNQPQHF. CDR3 DNA sequence: TGTGCCAGCAGTTTTCCCGGGACAGGGGGGATTCTCAATCAGCCCCAGCATTTT. The rearrangement joins TRBV28 to TRBJ1-5; 11 bases match TRBD1. This CDR3 region has 18 residues. The trim removed 3 bases at V and 3 bases at J, leaving 10 bases unmatched. Germline-derived CDR1 and CDR2 are MDHEN and SYDVKM.

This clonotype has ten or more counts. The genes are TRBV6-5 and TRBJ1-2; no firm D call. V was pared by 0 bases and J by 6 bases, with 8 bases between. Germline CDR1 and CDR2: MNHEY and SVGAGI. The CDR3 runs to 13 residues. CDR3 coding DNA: TGTGCCAGCAGTTACTCGAAAACAGATGGCTACACCTTC. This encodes CASSYSKTDGYTF.

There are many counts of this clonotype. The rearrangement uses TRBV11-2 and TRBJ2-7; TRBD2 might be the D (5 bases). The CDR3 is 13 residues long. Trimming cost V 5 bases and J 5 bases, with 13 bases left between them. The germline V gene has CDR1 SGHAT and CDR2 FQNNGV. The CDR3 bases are TGTGCCAGCAGCCCCGGACGGGATCACGAGCAGTACTTC. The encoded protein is CASSPGRDHEQYF.

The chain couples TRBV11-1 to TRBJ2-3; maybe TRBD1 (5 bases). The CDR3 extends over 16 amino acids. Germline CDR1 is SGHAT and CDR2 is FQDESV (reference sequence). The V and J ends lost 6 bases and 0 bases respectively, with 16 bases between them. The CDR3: CASSRVSGISTDTQYF. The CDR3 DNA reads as TGTGCCAGCAGTCGAGTTTCAGGGATTAGCACAGATACGCAGTATTTT.

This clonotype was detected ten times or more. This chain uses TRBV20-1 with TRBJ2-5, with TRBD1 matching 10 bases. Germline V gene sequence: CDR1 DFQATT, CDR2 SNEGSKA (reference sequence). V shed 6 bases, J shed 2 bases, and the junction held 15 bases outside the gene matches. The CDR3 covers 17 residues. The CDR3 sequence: CSAEERTGGFKQETQYF. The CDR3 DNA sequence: TGCAGTGCCGAGGAGAGGACAGGGGGGTTCAAGCAAGAGACCCAGTACTTC.

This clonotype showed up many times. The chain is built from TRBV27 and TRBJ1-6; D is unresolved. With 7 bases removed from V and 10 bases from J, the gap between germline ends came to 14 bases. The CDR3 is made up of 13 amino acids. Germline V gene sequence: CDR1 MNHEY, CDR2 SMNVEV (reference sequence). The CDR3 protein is CASMGGRRSPLHF. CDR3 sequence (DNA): TGTGCCAGCATGGGAGGGAGGAGATCACCCCTCCACTTT.

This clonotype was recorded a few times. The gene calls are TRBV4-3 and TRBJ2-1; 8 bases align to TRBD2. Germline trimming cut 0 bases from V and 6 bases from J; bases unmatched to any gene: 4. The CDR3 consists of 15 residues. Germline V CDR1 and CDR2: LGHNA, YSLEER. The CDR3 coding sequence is TGCGCCAGCAGCCAAGATCGGGGGGGCCCCAATGAGCAGTTCTTC. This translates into CASSQDRGGPNEQFF.

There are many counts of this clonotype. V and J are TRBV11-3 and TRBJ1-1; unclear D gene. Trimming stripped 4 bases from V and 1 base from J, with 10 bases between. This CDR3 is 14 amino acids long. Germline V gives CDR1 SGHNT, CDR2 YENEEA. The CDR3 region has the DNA TGTGCCAGCAGCTCCGGACCTTCGAACACTGAAGCTTTCTTT. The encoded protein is CASSSGPSNTEAFF.

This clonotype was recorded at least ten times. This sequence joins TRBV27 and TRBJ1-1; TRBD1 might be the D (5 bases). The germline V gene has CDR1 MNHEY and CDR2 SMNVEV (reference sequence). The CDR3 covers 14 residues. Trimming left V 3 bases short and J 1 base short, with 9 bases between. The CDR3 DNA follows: TGTGCCAGCAGTTTCAGGGCAGCGAACACTGAAGCTTTCTTT. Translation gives CASSFRAANTEAFF.

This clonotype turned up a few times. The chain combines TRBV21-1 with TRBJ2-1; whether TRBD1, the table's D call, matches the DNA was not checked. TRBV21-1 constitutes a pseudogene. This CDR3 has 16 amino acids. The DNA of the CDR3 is TGTGCCAGCGCAAAGCGCAGCAGGGGGTTCTACAATGAGCAGTTCTTC. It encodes CASAKRSRGFYNEQFF.

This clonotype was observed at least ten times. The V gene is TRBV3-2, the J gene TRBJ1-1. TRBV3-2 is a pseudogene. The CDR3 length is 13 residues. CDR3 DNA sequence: TGTGCCAGCAGGGGCAGTGGGAACACTGAAGCTTTCTTT. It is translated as CASRGSGNTEAFF.

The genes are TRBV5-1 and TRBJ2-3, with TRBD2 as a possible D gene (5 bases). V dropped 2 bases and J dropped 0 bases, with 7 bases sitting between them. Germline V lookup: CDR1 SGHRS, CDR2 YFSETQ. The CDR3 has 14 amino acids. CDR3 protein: CASSFGESTDTQYF. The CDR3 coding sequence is TGCGCCAGCAGCTTCGGGGAGAGCACAGATACGCAGTATTTT.

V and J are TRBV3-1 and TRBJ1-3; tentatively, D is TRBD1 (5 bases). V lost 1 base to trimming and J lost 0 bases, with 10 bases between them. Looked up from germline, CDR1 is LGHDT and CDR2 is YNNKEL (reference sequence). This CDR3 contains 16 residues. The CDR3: CASSQGPQGSGNTIYF. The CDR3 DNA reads TGTGCCAGCAGCCAAGGCCCCCAGGGCTCTGGAAACACCATATATTTT.

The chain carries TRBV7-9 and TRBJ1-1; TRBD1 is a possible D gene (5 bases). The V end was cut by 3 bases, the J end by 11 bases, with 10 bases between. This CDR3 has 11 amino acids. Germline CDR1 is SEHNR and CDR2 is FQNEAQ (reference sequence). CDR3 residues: CASSLKGTAFF. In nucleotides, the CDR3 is TGTGCCAGCAGCTTGAAGGGGACGGCTTTCTTT.

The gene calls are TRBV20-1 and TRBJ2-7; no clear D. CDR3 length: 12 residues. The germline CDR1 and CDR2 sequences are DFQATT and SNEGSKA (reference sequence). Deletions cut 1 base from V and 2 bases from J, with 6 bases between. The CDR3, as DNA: TGCAGTGCTAGAGCTGATCCCTACGAGCAGTACTTC. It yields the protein CSARADPYEQYF.

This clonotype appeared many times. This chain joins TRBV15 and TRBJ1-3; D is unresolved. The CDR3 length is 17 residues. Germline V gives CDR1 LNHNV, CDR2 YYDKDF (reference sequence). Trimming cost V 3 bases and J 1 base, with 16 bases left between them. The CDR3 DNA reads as TGTGCCACCAGCAGGTCACCCCTCGTGAGATCTGGAAACACCATATATTTT. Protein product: CATSRSPLVRSGNTIYF.

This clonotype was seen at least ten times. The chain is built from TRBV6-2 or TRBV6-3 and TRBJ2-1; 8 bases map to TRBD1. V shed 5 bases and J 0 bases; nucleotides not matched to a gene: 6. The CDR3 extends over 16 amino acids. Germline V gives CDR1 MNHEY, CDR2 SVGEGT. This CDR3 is CASSNTDRVSYNEQFF. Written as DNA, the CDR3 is TGTGCCAGCAGTAACACGGACAGGGTCTCCTACAATGAGCAGTTCTTC.

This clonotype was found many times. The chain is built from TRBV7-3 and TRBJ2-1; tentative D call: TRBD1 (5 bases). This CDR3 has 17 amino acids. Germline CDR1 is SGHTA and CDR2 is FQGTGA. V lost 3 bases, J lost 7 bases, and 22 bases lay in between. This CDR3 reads CASSFPPLLGQRNEQFF. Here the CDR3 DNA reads TGTGCCAGCAGCTTCCCGCCGCTCTTGGGGCAGAGGAATGAGCAGTTCTTC.

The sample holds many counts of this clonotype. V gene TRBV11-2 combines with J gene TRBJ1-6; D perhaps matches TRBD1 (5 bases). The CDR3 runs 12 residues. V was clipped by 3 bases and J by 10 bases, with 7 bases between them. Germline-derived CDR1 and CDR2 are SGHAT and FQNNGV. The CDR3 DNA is TGTGCCAGCAGCTTGGGGGACTCACCCCTCCACTTT. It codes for CASSLGDSPLHF.

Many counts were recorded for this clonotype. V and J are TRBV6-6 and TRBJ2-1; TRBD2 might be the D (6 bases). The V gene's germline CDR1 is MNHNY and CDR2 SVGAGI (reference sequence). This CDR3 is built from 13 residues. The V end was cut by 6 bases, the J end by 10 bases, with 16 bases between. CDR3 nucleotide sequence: TGTGCCAGCAGGGTCTCGGGAGAAACCGAGCAGTTCTTC. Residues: CASRVSGETEQFF.

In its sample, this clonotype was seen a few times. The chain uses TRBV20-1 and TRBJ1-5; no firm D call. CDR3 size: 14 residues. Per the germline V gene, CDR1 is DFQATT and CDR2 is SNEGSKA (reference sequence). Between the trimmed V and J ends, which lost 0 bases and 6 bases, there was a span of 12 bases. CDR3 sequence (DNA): TGCAGTGCTAGAGATCGAGGGTTTCGTCAGCCCCAGCATTTT. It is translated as CSARDRGFRQPQHF.

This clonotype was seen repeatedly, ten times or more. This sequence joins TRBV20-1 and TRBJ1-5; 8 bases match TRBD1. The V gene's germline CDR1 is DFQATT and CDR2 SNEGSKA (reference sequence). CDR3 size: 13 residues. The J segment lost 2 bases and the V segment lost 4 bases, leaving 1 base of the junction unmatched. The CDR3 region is CSAMDRGNQPQHF. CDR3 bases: TGCAGTGCTATGGACAGGGGCAATCAGCCCCAGCATTTT.

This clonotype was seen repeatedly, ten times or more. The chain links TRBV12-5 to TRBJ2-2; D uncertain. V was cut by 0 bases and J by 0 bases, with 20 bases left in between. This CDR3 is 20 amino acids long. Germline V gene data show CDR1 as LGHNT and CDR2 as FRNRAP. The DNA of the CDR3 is TGTGCTAGTGGTTTGGTAAGGGCACAACGACGGCCGACGAACACCGGGGAGCTGTTTTTT. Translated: CASGLVRAQRRPTNTGELFF.

The CDR3 reads CASSQETGVSYEQYF. CDR3 DNA sequence: TGTGCCAGCAGCCAAGAAACAGGGGTTTCCTACGAGCAGTACTTC. V usage is TRBV4-2 and J usage is TRBJ2-7; 7 bases align to TRBD1. J was trimmed by 1 base and V by 0 bases; bases with no gene match: 3. Germline CDR1 and CDR2: LGHNA and YNFKEQ. CDR3 length: 15 residues.

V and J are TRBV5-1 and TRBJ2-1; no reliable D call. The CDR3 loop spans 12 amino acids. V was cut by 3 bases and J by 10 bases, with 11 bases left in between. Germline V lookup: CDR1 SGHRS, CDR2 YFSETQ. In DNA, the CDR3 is TGCGCCAGCAGCTACAAGGCTGGGGAGCAGTTCTTC. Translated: CASSYKAGEQFF.

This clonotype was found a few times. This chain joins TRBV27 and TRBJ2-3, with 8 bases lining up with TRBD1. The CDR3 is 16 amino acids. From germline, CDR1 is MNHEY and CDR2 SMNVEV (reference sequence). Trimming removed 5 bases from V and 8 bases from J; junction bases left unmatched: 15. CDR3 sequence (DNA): TGTGCCAGCAGTCTTACCTCCGGGACAGGCCAGAGTACGCAGTATTTT. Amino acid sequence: CASSLTSGTGQSTQYF.

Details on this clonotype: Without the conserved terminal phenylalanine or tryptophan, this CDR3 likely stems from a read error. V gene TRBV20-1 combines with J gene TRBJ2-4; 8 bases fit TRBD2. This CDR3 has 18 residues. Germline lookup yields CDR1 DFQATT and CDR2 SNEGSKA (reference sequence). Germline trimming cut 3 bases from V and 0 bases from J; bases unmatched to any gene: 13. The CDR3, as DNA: TGCAGTGCTAGTCGGGCTGCGGGGGGCCCTCTAGCCAAAAACATTCAGTACTCC. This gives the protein CSASRAAGGPLAKNIQYS.

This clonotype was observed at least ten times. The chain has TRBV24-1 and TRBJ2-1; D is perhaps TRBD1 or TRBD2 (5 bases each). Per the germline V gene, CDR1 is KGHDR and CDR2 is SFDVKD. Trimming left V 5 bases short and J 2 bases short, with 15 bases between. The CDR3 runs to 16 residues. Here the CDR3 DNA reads TGTGCCACCAGTGCTTCCCCGAGGGGAACCTACAATGAGCAGTTCTTC. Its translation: CATSASPRGTYNEQFF.

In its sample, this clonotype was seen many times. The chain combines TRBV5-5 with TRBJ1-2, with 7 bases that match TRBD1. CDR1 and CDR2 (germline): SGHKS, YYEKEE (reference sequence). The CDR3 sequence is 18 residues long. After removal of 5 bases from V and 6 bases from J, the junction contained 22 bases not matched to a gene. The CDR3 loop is CASSSGPVPGQLLDGYTF. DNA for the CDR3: TGTGCCAGCAGTTCCGGCCCTGTTCCGGGACAGCTACTTGATGGCTACACCTTC.